These 32 T cell receptor beta chains were all obtained from the same sample, sequenced in a study of early T cells in non-severe SARS-CoV-2 infection. TCRdb reprocessed the 5' RACE reads with MiXCR, giving one entry per CDR3 protein. The table shows tens of thousands of distinct CDR3 sequences, with around a tenth occurring only once. The specimen was whole blood, collected at baseline. These receptors all stem from an adult who was a healthcare worker with PCR-confirmed SARS-CoV-2 infection or an uninfected control (not recorded which).

This clonotype was observed a few times. The chain has TRBV20-1 and TRBJ2-3; D possibly uses TRBD1 or TRBD2 (5 bases each). Per the germline V gene, CDR1 is DFQATT and CDR2 is SNEGSKA (reference sequence). V dropped 3 bases and J dropped 0 bases, with 16 bases sitting between them. This CDR3 comprises 16 residues. CDR3 nucleotide sequence: TGCAGTGCTAGTGGGGGAGCGGATCTTAGCACAGATACGCAGTATTTT. This gives the protein CSASGGADLSTDTQYF.

The chain combines TRBV7-2 with TRBJ2-3; D gene ambiguous. Germline V gene data show CDR1 as SGHTA and CDR2 as FQGNSA. The length of the CDR3 is 12 residues. V shed 5 bases and J shed 2 bases, with 5 bases lying between them. The CDR3 region has the DNA TGTGCCAGCAGCGCATTCACAGATACGCAGTATTTT. Translating gives CASSAFTDTQYF. The entire variable domain, with the rest obtained from reference TRBV7-2 and TRBJ2-3, is as follows: GAGVSQSPSNKVTEKGKDVELRCDPISGHTALYWYRQSLGQGLEFLIYFQGNSAPDKSGLPSDRFSAERTGGSVSTLTIQRTQQEDSAVYLCASSAFTDTQYFGPGTRLTVL.

The V and J genes are TRBV28 and TRBJ2-7, with 7 bases fitting TRBD2. The CDR3 runs to 14 residues. In germline, CDR1 is MDHEN, CDR2 SYDVKM. J gave up 5 bases and V 6 bases, and 10 bases lay outside the gene matches. CDR3 DNA: TGTGCCAGCAGCTGGGCTGGGAGGGCGGACGAGCAGTACTTC. This sequence encodes CASSWAGRADEQYF.

This clonotype was observed at least ten times. The genes are TRBV12-3 or TRBV12-4 and TRBJ2-7; 11 bases align to TRBD2. The junction had 4 bases not matched to a gene; V was cut back by 6 bases and J by 3 bases. The CDR3 is 14 residues long. CDR3 bases: TGTGCCAGCAGGGGGACTAGCGGTTACTACGAGCAGTACTTC. This encodes CASRGTSGYYEQYF.

This clonotype was seen many times. The rearrangement joins TRBV5-1 to TRBJ2-6, with 8 bases lining up with TRBD1. This CDR3 has 16 residues. V was clipped by 4 bases and J by 2 bases; unmatched bases: 5. Germline V gives CDR1 SGHRS, CDR2 YFSETQ. The CDR3 DNA is TGCGCCAGCAGCCCCTCGACAGGGGCTGGGGCCAACGTCCTGACTTTC. This translates into CASSPSTGAGANVLTF.

The chain is built from TRBV2 and TRBJ2-3; 8 bases line up with TRBD2. CDR1 is SNHLY, CDR2 FYNNEI, per germline. CDR3 length: 15 amino acids. Trimming cost V 4 bases and J 5 bases; bases outside gene matches: 8. The CDR3 nucleotides are TGTGCCAGCAGTGTGACTAGCGAGTCGGGAGATACGCAGTATTTT. It specifies CASSVTSESGDTQYF.

This clonotype was seen only a few times. The J gene is TRBJ1-2, the V gene TRBV4-2, with D unresolved. V lost 0 bases and J lost 2, with 19 bases in between. Per germline, CDR1 LGHNA and CDR2 YNFKEQ. The length of the CDR3 is 18 residues. CDR3 nucleotides: TGTGCCAGCAGCCAAGAACTCCCCCTGGGGTTTAGAAACTATGGCTACACCTTC. This gives the protein CASSQELPLGFRNYGYTF.

In this sample, this clonotype turned up many times. The chain carries TRBV12-3 or TRBV12-4 and TRBJ2-1; a possible D gene is TRBD1 (5 bases). The CDR3 extends over 14 amino acids. V gave up 8 bases and J gave up 1 base, with 12 bases separating them. The CDR3 DNA reads as TGTGCCAGCGGTTGGTCAGGGTCCTACAATGAGCAGTTCTTC. Encoded protein: CASGWSGSYNEQFF.

This clonotype has a count of ten or more. V and J are TRBV20-1 and TRBJ2-7, with 8 nucleotides matching TRBD2. V lost 0 bases to trimming and J lost 3 bases; unmatched junction nucleotides: 7. Germline values: CDR1 DFQATT, CDR2 SNEGSKA (reference sequence). The length of the CDR3 is 15 residues. CDR3 amino acids: CSARDHGRGYYEQYF. CDR3 DNA sequence: TGCAGTGCTAGAGATCACGGGAGGGGTTACTACGAGCAGTACTTC.

This clonotype turned up a few times. CDR3 DNA: TGTGCCAGCAGTAAGCGGGAGGGCCTGGTAAACGAGCAGTACTTC. Protein sequence: CASSKREGLVNEQYF. V and J are TRBV6-6 and TRBJ2-7, with 10 bases matching TRBD2. Germline V gives CDR1 MNHNY, CDR2 SVGAGI (reference sequence). J gave up 5 bases and V 5 bases, and 9 bases lay outside the gene matches. The CDR3 is made up of 15 amino acids.

The J gene is TRBJ2-2, the V gene TRBV5-5; 7 bases are shared with TRBD1. This CDR3 is built from 15 residues. CDR1 is SGHKS and CDR2 is YYEKEE in the germline V gene (reference sequence). Unmatched junction bases numbered 6, after V lost 2 bases and J lost 5 bases. For the CDR3, the DNA is TGTGCCAGCAGCTTTTCCACAGGGGAGACCGGGGAGCTGTTTTTT. Translated: CASSFSTGETGELFF. Full variable domain (missing parts from reference TRBV5-5 and TRBJ2-2): DAGVTQSPTHLIKTRGQQVTLRCSPISGHKSVSWYQQVLGQGPQFIFQYYEKEERGRGNFPDRFSARQFPNYSSELNVNALLLGDSALYLCASSFSTGETGELFFGEGSRLTVL.

This clonotype was observed a handful of times. The rearrangement links TRBV19 to TRBJ2-7, with 10 bases identical to TRBD1. This CDR3 has 16 residues. J lost 1 base, V lost 7 bases, and 10 bases had no gene match. Germline loops: CDR1 LNHDA, CDR2 SQIVND (reference sequence). CDR3 in amino acids: CASTAVGTGDSYEQYF. CDR3 nucleotides: TGTGCCAGTACCGCGGTTGGGACAGGGGATTCCTACGAGCAGTACTTC. Filled out from reference TRBV19 and TRBJ2-7, the complete variable domain reads DGGITQSPKYLFRKEGQNVTLSCEQNLNHDAMYWYRQDPGQGLRLIYYSQIVNDFQKGDIAEGYSVSREKKESFPLTVTSAQKNPTAFYLCASTAVGTGDSYEQYFGPGTRLTVT.

The rearrangement joins TRBV4-1 to TRBJ2-7, with TRBD1 as a possible D gene (6 bases). Germline loops: CDR1 MGHRA, CDR2 YSYEKL. The CDR3 sequence is 11 residues long. Trimming removed 4 bases from V and 8 bases from J, with 9 bases in between. CDR3 sequence (DNA): TGCGCCAGCAGCCGCGGACAGAAGCAGTACTTC. This gives the protein CASSRGQKQYF.

This clonotype was observed a few times. This chain joins TRBV7-9 and TRBJ2-7; the D is unclear. Germline assignment: CDR1 SEHNR and CDR2 FQNEAQ (reference sequence). V was cut by 0 bases and J by 1 base, with 19 bases left in between. CDR3 length: 18 residues. The CDR3 DNA sequence: TGTGCCAGCAGCTTAGCGAGGACCTCGGGCCCCCAGTCCTACGAGCAGTACTTC. This translates into CASSLARTSGPQSYEQYF. The entire variable domain, with the rest obtained from reference TRBV7-9 and TRBJ2-7, is as follows: DTGVSQNPRHKITKRGQNVTFRCDPISEHNRLYWYRQTLGQGPEFLTYFQNEAQLEKSRLLSDRFSAERPKGSFSTLEIQRTEQGDSAMYLCASSLARTSGPQSYEQYFGPGTRLTVT.

This clonotype was found a few times. V and J are TRBV28 and TRBJ2-3; 16 bases map to TRBD2. Germline V gives CDR1 MDHEN, CDR2 SYDVKM. V shed 6 bases, J shed 1 base, and the junction held 4 bases outside the gene matches. The CDR3 is 17 residues long. The CDR3 here is CASSPGTSGRGTDTQYF. CDR3 nucleotides: TGTGCCAGCAGCCCAGGGACTAGCGGGAGGGGCACAGATACGCAGTATTTT.

This clonotype was found many times. The chain is built from TRBV11-2 and TRBJ2-1, with 8 bases matching TRBD2. CDR1 and CDR2 from the germline V gene are SGHAT and FQNNGV. Trimming took 5 bases from V and 5 from J; bases not matched to a gene: 11. This CDR3 is built from 16 residues. The CDR3 reads CASSPRLATVNNEQFF. CDR3 sequence (DNA): TGTGCCAGCAGCCCGAGACTAGCGACAGTCAACAATGAGCAGTTCTTC.

V is TRBV18 and J is TRBJ2-5; 7 bases fit TRBD1. The germline gives CDR1 KGHSH, CDR2 LQKENI. With 3 bases clipped from V and 1 base from J, the junction kept 2 bases outside the gene matches. The length of the CDR3 is 14 residues. The CDR3 here is CASSPGQVQETQYF. Here the CDR3 DNA reads TGTGCCAGCTCACCCGGACAGGTCCAAGAGACCCAGTACTTC.

This chain joins TRBV10-3 and TRBJ2-2; 10 positions agree with TRBD1. Germline CDR1 reads ENHRY; CDR2 reads SYGVKD. This CDR3 contains 16 residues. The V gene end was trimmed by 0 bases and the J gene end by 3 bases; junction bases not matched to a gene: 1. The CDR3 sequence is CAISESGTGDTGELFF. In nucleotides, the CDR3 is TGTGCCATCAGTGAGTCGGGGACAGGGGACACCGGGGAGCTGTTTTTT.

The gene calls are TRBV20-1 and TRBJ2-7; TRBD2 might be the D (6 bases). This CDR3 spans 14 amino acids. The ends were cut back, 3 bases at V and 1 base at J, with 13 bases in the middle. Germline CDR1 and CDR2: DFQATT and SNEGSKA (reference sequence). The chain's CDR3 is CSASYSGTSYEQYF. The CDR3 nucleotides read TGCAGTGCTAGTTATAGCGGAACTTCCTACGAGCAGTACTTC.

This clonotype was seen a few times. The chain joins TRBV29-1 to TRBJ2-1; maybe TRBD2 (5 bases). Germline-derived CDR1 and CDR2 are SQVTM and ANQGSEA. Deletions cut 4 bases from V and 6 bases from J, with 10 bases between. The CDR3 runs to 12 residues. CDR3 nucleotides: TGCAGCGTTGTGAAGGCGGGCAATGAGCAGTTCTTC. Translating gives CSVVKAGNEQFF.

This clonotype was seen a few times. The rearrangement uses TRBV9 and TRBJ1-4; D might be TRBD1 (5 bases). The CDR3 has 15 amino acids. CDR1 SGDLS and CDR2 YYNGEE come from the germline V gene. Deletions cut 4 bases from V and 2 bases from J, with 12 bases between. The CDR3 DNA reads as TGTGCCAGCAGCATACGGGGCAGGACTAATGAAAAACTGTTTTTT. Protein product: CASSIRGRTNEKLFF.

The V and J genes are TRBV7-8 and TRBJ2-2; TRBD1 might be the D (6 bases). CDR3 length: 14 amino acids. Deletions cut 5 bases from V and 7 bases from J, with 14 bases between. CDR1 is SGHVS and CDR2 is FQNEAQ in the germline V gene. For the CDR3, the DNA is TGTGCCAGCAGCGATAGGACAGTTAACGGGGAGCTGTTTTTT. Its translation: CASSDRTVNGELFF.

Only a few counts were recorded for this clonotype. V is TRBV11-2 and J is TRBJ2-7; 8 positions agree with TRBD1. CDR1 is SGHAT, CDR2 FQNNGV, per germline. The J segment lost 4 bases and the V segment lost 3 bases, leaving 2 bases of the junction unmatched. The CDR3 totals 13 residues. CDR3 sequence: CASSLGQVYEQYF. In nucleotides, the CDR3 is TGTGCCAGCAGCTTGGGACAGGTGTACGAGCAGTACTTC.

In its sample, this clonotype was seen many times. The rearrangement links TRBV29-1 to TRBJ1-1, with 8 bases aligning to TRBD1. The CDR3 is made up of 14 amino acids. In germline, CDR1 is SQVTM, CDR2 ANQGSEA. J gave up 5 bases and V 4 bases, and 9 bases lay outside the gene matches. The CDR3 region has the DNA TGCAGCGTTGCCCACAGGGGGTCCAGAACTGAAGCTTTCTTT. It yields the protein CSVAHRGSRTEAFF.

The V call is TRBV5-4, the J call TRBJ1-2, with 8 bases matching TRBD1. The CDR3 has 14 amino acids. The germline gives CDR1 SGHNT, CDR2 YYREEE (reference sequence). J was trimmed by 5 bases and V by 4 bases; bases with no gene match: 7. CDR3 protein: CASSVLRGPYGYTF. The DNA of the CDR3 is TGTGCCAGCAGCGTGCTCAGGGGGCCGTATGGCTACACCTTC.

The chain employs TRBV5-4 and TRBJ2-2, with TRBD1 as a possible D gene (6 bases). Germline V gene data show CDR1 as SGHNT and CDR2 as YYREEE (reference sequence). The germline V and J ends were trimmed by 9 bases and 2 bases, with 14 bases remaining between them. The CDR3 length is 14 residues. Written as DNA, the CDR3 is TGTGCCACCTCCGCGGACAGCAACACCGGGGAGCTGTTTTTT. Its translation: CATSADSNTGELFF. Using reference TRBV5-4 and TRBJ2-2 for the parts outside the CDR3, the full variable domain is ETGVTQSPTHLIKTRGQQVTLRCSSQSGHNTVSWYQQALGQGPQFIFQYYREEENGRGNFPPRFSGLQFPNYSSELNVNALELDDSALYLCATSADSNTGELFFGEGSRLTVL.

The V and J genes are TRBV12-3 or TRBV12-4 and TRBJ2-4; 8 nucleotides align to TRBD1. Unmatched junction bases numbered 3, after V lost 3 bases and J lost 8 bases. CDR3 size: 13 residues. As DNA, the CDR3 is TGTGCCAGCAGTTTGGGCAGGGGGCACATTCAGTACTTC. It specifies CASSLGRGHIQYF.

This clonotype has only a few counts. The CDR3 is CASRRAGSADTQYF. The CDR3 DNA sequence: TGTGCCAGCAGACGCGCCGGGAGCGCAGATACGCAGTATTTT. The chain has TRBV27 and TRBJ2-3, with a possible D match to TRBD2 (6 bases). This CDR3 region has 14 residues. Per germline, CDR1 MNHEY and CDR2 SMNVEV (reference sequence). The ends were cut back, 6 bases at V and 4 bases at J, with 14 bases in the middle.

The genes are TRBV20-1 and TRBJ2-6, with unresolved D. The CDR3 covers 14 residues. Germline V CDR1 and CDR2: DFQATT, SNEGSKA (reference sequence). With 5 bases removed from V and 2 bases from J, the gap between germline ends came to 10 bases. The CDR3 DNA reads as TGCAGTGCTCCCGTTGTCCCTGGGGCCAACGTCCTGACTTTC. It codes for CSAPVVPGANVLTF.

This clonotype occurred many times. The CDR3 DNA reads as TGTGCCAGCAGTGATCGACAGAGATTGAACACTGAAGCTTTCTTT. This sequence encodes CASSDRQRLNTEAFF. The chain couples TRBV6-1 to TRBJ1-1; D possibly corresponds to TRBD1 (5 bases). The germline V gene encodes CDR1 MNHNS and CDR2 SASEGT. CDR3 length equals 15 residues. V was shortened by 3 bases and J by 0 bases, with 11 bases between the two germline ends.

This clonotype was seen repeatedly, ten times or more. The chain has TRBV7-2 and TRBJ2-3; D not certain. The CDR3 is 13 residues long. The germline gives CDR1 SGHTA, CDR2 FQGNSA. The germline V and J ends were trimmed by 1 base and 4 bases, with 6 bases remaining between them. The CDR3: CASSLVNADTQYF. CDR3 DNA sequence: TGTGCCAGCAGCTTAGTGAACGCAGATACGCAGTATTTT.

This clonotype was observed a handful of times. This chain connects TRBV10-3 to TRBJ2-7; 8 nucleotides match TRBD1. V trimming: 6 bases; J trimming: 5 bases; junction bases outside the gene matches: 3. Germline loops: CDR1 ENHRY, CDR2 SYGVKD. CDR3 length: 12 residues. Here the CDR3 reads CAIRTGADEQYF. DNA of the CDR3: TGTGCCATCAGGACAGGGGCGGACGAGCAGTACTTC.